Following are 22 T cell receptor beta chains from one sample sequenced in a study of blood T cell repertoires in COVID-19. Here immunoSEQ multiplex PCR was the method, and the copy in TCRdb shows in-frame clones only, minus some. The sample has around 620,000 clones; 85% to 90% are singletons. Input material: peripheral blood. All receptors come from a woman aged 18 to 35 with acute or convalescent COVID-19.

This sequence joins TRBV19 and TRBJ1-3, with a possible D match to TRBD1 (5 bases). The CDR3 totals 17 residues. Between the trimmed V and J ends, which lost 3 bases and 0 bases, there was a span of 15 bases. Germline lookup yields CDR1 LNHDA and CDR2 SQIVND (reference sequence). The CDR3 loop reads CASSIRQQRTSGNTIYF. In DNA form, the CDR3 reads TGTGCCAGTAGTATTCGACAGCAACGAACCTCTGGAAACACCATATATTTT. The variable domain in full, with the rest retrieved from reference TRBV19 and TRBJ1-3, is DGGITQSPKYLFRKEGQNVTLSCEQNLNHDAMYWYRQDPGQGLRLIYYSQIVNDFQKGDIAEGYSVSREKKESFPLTVTSAQKNPTAFYLCASSIRQQRTSGNTIYFGEGSWLTVV.

This chain uses TRBV5-1 with TRBJ2-3, with 8 bases identical to TRBD1. J lost 0 bases, V lost 6 bases, and 6 bases had no gene match. CDR1 SGHRS and CDR2 YFSETQ come from the germline V gene. The CDR3 contains 15 residues. The CDR3 DNA sequence: TGCGCCAGCACCCAGGACAGGGCGAGCACAGATACGCAGTATTTT. Translation: CASTQDRASTDTQYF.

The genes are TRBV7-8 and TRBJ2-7, with D possibly matching TRBD2 (6 bases). The V end was cut by 4 bases, the J end by 1 base, with 11 bases between. The V gene's germline CDR1 is SGHVS and CDR2 FQNEAQ. This CDR3 comprises 14 residues. Written as DNA, the CDR3 is TGTGCCAGCAGCTCCGGGGGAGTTTCCTACGAGCAGTACTTC. Translated: CASSSGGVSYEQYF.

The V and J genes are TRBV7-9 and TRBJ2-1, with 10 bases that match TRBD2. V lost 4 bases to trimming and J lost 0 bases; unmatched junction nucleotides: 9. This CDR3 contains 18 residues. Germline loops: CDR1 SEHNR, CDR2 FQNEAQ (reference sequence). CDR3 nucleotide sequence: TGTGCCAGCAGCTCCCCTCCGGGACTAGCGAACTCCTACAATGAGCAGTTCTTC. It is translated as CASSSPPGLANSYNEQFF.

This chain uses TRBV3-1 (or the pseudogene TRBV3-2) with TRBJ2-1, with D unclear. Germline loops: CDR1 LGHDT, CDR2 YNNKEL (reference sequence). V was pared by 1 base and J by 5 bases, with 6 bases between. This CDR3 comprises 13 residues. The CDR3 protein is CASSQAPNNEQFF. The CDR3 DNA reads as TGTGCCAGCAGCCAAGCCCCCAACAATGAGCAGTTCTTC.

V usage is TRBV19 and J usage is TRBJ2-7; D is ambiguous. The CDR3 extends over 14 amino acids. Germline CDR1 reads LNHDA; CDR2 reads SQIVND (reference sequence). Trimming took 5 bases from V and 2 from J, leaving 13 bases between them. In DNA form, the CDR3 reads TGTGCCAGTAGTCCGGGTAGGTTAGCCTACGAGCAGTACTTC. Its protein is CASSPGRLAYEQYF.

This rearrangement joins TRBV2 to TRBJ1-5, with TRBD1 matching over 8 bases. The CDR3 sequence is 15 residues long. Per the germline V gene, CDR1 is SNHLY and CDR2 is FYNNEI. After removal of 4 bases from V and 4 bases from J, the junction contained 6 bases not matched to a gene. The CDR3 loop reads CASSGGTGRNQPQHF. DNA of the CDR3: TGTGCCAGCAGTGGCGGGACAGGTCGTAATCAGCCCCAGCATTTT.

V and J are TRBV7-2 and TRBJ1-5, with 7 bases matching TRBD1. CDR3 length: 14 residues. CDR1 and CDR2 (germline): SGHTA, FQGNSA. V shed 6 bases, J shed 3 bases, and the junction held 5 bases outside the gene matches. CDR3 amino acids: CASRPGQNNQPQHF. In DNA form, the CDR3 reads TGTGCCAGCAGGCCGGGACAGAACAATCAGCCCCAGCATTTT.

V and J are TRBV27 and TRBJ1-6; TRBD1 is a possible D gene (6 bases). The V gene lost 5 bases and the J gene lost 9 bases, with 17 bases spanning the gap. Germline loops: CDR1 MNHEY, CDR2 SMNVEV (reference sequence). The CDR3 consists of 15 residues. CDR3 sequence reads: CASSTDSPIFSPLHF. CDR3 bases: TGTGCCAGCAGTACGGACAGCCCAATTTTTTCACCCCTCCACTTT.

V usage is TRBV9 and J usage is TRBJ2-1; 11 positions agree with TRBD1. This CDR3 region has 14 residues. Germline trimming cut 2 bases from V and 8 bases from J; bases unmatched to any gene: 3. The germline CDR1 and CDR2 sequences are SGDLS and YYNGEE. CDR3 in amino acids: CASSVGTGGYEQFF. Here the CDR3 DNA reads TGTGCCAGCAGCGTCGGGACAGGGGGTTATGAGCAGTTCTTC.

The rearrangement joins TRBV9 to TRBJ1-1, with unresolved D. Trimming left V 4 bases short and J 0 bases short, with 16 bases between. The CDR3 is 16 residues long. From germline, CDR1 is SGDLS and CDR2 YYNGEE. Here the CDR3 reads CASSPRLQTLNTEAFF. CDR3 sequence (DNA): TGTGCCAGCAGCCCCAGACTTCAAACATTGAACACTGAAGCTTTCTTT.

This chain uses TRBV5-1 with TRBJ1-1; TRBD1 aligns across 10 bases. This CDR3 contains 14 residues. The V gene end was trimmed by 5 bases and the J gene end by 5 bases; junction bases not matched to a gene: 6. The germline V gene encodes CDR1 SGHRS and CDR2 YFSETQ. This CDR3 reads CASRTGGARTEAFF. The CDR3 DNA follows: TGCGCCAGCAGGACAGGGGGCGCGAGGACTGAAGCTTTCTTT.

The J gene is TRBJ1-4, the V gene TRBV2, with 7 bases aligning to TRBD1. This CDR3 is 14 amino acids long. The germline gives CDR1 SNHLY, CDR2 FYNNEI. Trimming at V came to 6 bases and at J to 8 bases, leaving 9 bases not matched to a gene. The CDR3 DNA reads as TGTGCCAGCAGAGATCGGACAGGTAGCGAAAAACTGTTTTTT. Residues: CASRDRTGSEKLFF.

The chain uses TRBV4-2 and TRBJ2-3; 10 bases map to TRBD2. The junction had 5 bases not matched to a gene; V was cut back by 2 bases and J by 0 bases. The CDR3 has 17 residues. Germline V gene lookup returns CDR1 LGHNA and CDR2 YNFKEQ. CDR3 nucleotides: TGTGCCAGCAGCCAATCGACTAGCGGGCAAAGCACAGATACGCAGTATTTT. This translates into CASSQSTSGQSTDTQYF.

Of note for this clone: Distinct nucleotide sequences in the sample also encode this CDR3. The J gene is TRBJ1-5, the V gene TRBV7-9, with TRBD1 matching over 7 bases. The J segment lost 3 bases and the V segment lost 6 bases, leaving 2 bases of the junction unmatched. CDR3 length: 13 residues. The germline gives CDR1 SEHNR, CDR2 FQNEAQ (reference sequence). The CDR3 loop is CASSGQDNQPQHF. CDR3 nucleotide sequence: TGTGCCAGCAGTGGACAGGACAATCAGCCCCAGCATTTT.

The chain employs TRBV6-5 and TRBJ1-6; unclear D gene. The CDR3 is 15 amino acids. The V end was cut by 6 bases, the J end by 6 bases, with 15 bases between. Germline CDR1 MNHEY, CDR2 SVGAGI. In DNA, the CDR3 is TGTGCCAGCAGCTTAGAAGACAACTCTAATTCACCCCTCCACTTT. This sequence encodes CASSLEDNSNSPLHF.

The chain is built from TRBV9 and TRBJ2-7; 12 nucleotides match TRBD1. The length of the CDR3 is 16 residues. With 4 bases clipped from V and 5 bases from J, the junction kept 10 bases outside the gene matches. Germline V lookup: CDR1 SGDLS, CDR2 YYNGEE. The CDR3 DNA reads as TGTGCCAGCAGCTCCCACCCGGGACAGGGGGCCCACGAGCAGTACTTC. Its translation: CASSSHPGQGAHEQYF.

CDR3 in DNA: TGTGCCAGCTCAACGGACAGGGTGGGCCAGCCCCAGCATTTT. Protein product: CASSTDRVGQPQHF. V is TRBV18 and J is TRBJ1-5; 8 positions match TRBD1. Trimming took 5 bases from V and 7 from J; bases not matched to a gene: 7. The CDR3 is made up of 14 amino acids. CDR1 KGHSH and CDR2 LQKENI come from the germline V gene.

The chain employs TRBV19 and TRBJ1-3; 7 bases fit TRBD1. CDR3 length equals 15 residues. V lost 4 bases and J lost 0; bases outside the gene matches: 3. Germline V gene data show CDR1 as LNHDA and CDR2 as SQIVND (reference sequence). In DNA, the CDR3 is TGTGCCAGTAGTACTTGGGACAGCTCTGGAAACACCATATATTTT. Translating it yields CASSTWDSSGNTIYF.

The gene calls are TRBV18 and TRBJ2-7; 11 bases map to TRBD1. Germline V gene lookup returns CDR1 KGHSH and CDR2 LQKENI. With 5 bases clipped from V and 4 bases from J, the junction kept 10 bases outside the gene matches. The CDR3 extends over 16 amino acids. Here the CDR3 reads CASSRTGTGGLYEQYF. Written as DNA, the CDR3 is TGTGCCAGCTCAAGGACCGGGACAGGGGGTTTGTACGAGCAGTACTTC.

This clone appeared once. The chain has TRBV5-1 and TRBJ1-1; D possibly corresponds to TRBD1 (5 bases). Trimming shortened V by 2 bases and J by 6 bases, and 8 bases separated the two germline ends. CDR1 and CDR2 (germline): SGHRS, YFSETQ. This CDR3 has 12 amino acids. DNA for the CDR3: TGCGCCAGCAGCTTTTGGGGGGCTGAAGCTTTCTTT. Protein product: CASSFWGAEAFF.

V usage is TRBV5-6 and J usage is TRBJ2-1; 7 bases fit TRBD2. V lost 0 bases and J lost 2; bases outside the gene matches: 5. The germline V gene has CDR1 SGHDT and CDR2 YYEEEE. The CDR3 has 16 residues. The CDR3 DNA sequence: TGTGCCAGCAGCTTGGTCAGCGGGGAGGCCTACAATGAGCAGTTCTTC. Protein product: CASSLVSGEAYNEQFF.